This T cell receptor beta chain was captured in a study of blood T cell repertoires in COVID-19. At the level of the study: The origin of the acute and convalescent COVID-19 samples was the United States, Italy and Spain.

CDR1 is SGDLS, CDR2 YYNGEE, per germline. CDR3 length: 17 residues. The V and J ends lost 3 bases and 4 bases, in that order; junction bases with no gene match: 11. Clones were read by immunoSEQ multiplex PCR, and TCRdb kept only the in-frame ones, dropping some. The repertoire holds 55,000 to 75,000 clones, roughly 88% seen once, with roughly 3.5% in the top ten. The TCR originated in a man aged 50 or older with active COVID-19. Specimen: peripheral blood. The V and J genes are TRBV9 and TRBJ1-4; 8 bases map to TRBD1. CDR3 loop: CASSDRLFDRGNEKLFF. For the CDR3, the DNA is TGTGCCAGCAGCGATAGACTCTTTGACAGGGGTAATGAAAAACTGTTTTTT.